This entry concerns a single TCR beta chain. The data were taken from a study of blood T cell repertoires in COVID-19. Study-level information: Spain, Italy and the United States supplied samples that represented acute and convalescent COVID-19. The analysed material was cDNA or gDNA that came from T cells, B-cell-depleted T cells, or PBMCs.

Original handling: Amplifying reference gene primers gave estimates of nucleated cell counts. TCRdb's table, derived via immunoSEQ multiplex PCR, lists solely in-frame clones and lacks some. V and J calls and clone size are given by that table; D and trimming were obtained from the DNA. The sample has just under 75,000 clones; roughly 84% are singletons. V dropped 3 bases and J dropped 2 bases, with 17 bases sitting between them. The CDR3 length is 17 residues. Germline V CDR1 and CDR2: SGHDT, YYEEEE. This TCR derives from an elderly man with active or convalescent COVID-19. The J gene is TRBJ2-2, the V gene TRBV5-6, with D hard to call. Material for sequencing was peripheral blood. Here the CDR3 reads CASSSPQTRLNTGELFF. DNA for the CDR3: TGTGCCAGCAGCTCCCCTCAGACAAGGCTCAACACCGGGGAGCTGTTTTTT.